The 14 T cell receptor beta chains given below trace back to one sample, sequenced in a study of T cell repertoires in cytomegalovirus infection. TCRdb redid the calling of the reads with MiXCR, one entry per CDR3 protein. The data contain 630,000 or so distinct CDR3 sequences, less than 25% of them seen just once; the ten biggest clones take up 8%. The sample was CD8+ T cells from PBMCs. These receptors originate from a human donor in good health (CMV status not recorded). Some clones in this sample may be carry-over from other donors' samples.

The V and J genes are TRBV7-8 and TRBJ2-1; 11 bases align to TRBD2. V shed 3 bases, J shed 15 bases, and the junction held 13 bases outside the gene matches. The CDR3 runs to 15 residues. Germline V gene sequence: CDR1 SGHVS, CDR2 FQNEAQ. CDR3 coding DNA: TGTGCCAGCAGCTTTGCGACTAGCGGGACCGCCGAGGGGTTCTTC. It yields the protein CASSFATSGTAEGFF.

Note on this clonotype: A read error may account for a junction end that differs from germline. The chain uses TRBV7-6 and TRBJ2-5; D remains unclear. Germline V gene data show CDR1 as SGHVS and CDR2 as FNYEAQ. This CDR3 has 14 residues. CDR3 residues: CASNLGSPLETQYF. CDR3 bases: TGTGCCAGCAACTTAGGCAGCCCTCTAGAGACCCAGTACTTC. Together with reference TRBV7-6 and TRBJ2-5, the CDR3 gives the full variable domain: GAGVSQSPRYKVTKRGQDVALRCDPISGHVSLYWYRQALGQGPEFLTYFNYEAQQDKSGLPNDRFSAERPEGSISTLTIQRTEQRDSAMYRCASNLGSPLETQYFGPGTRLLVL.

CDR3 amino acids: CSVEGVDTGELFF. In DNA form, the CDR3 reads TGCAGCGTTGAAGGGGTCGACACCGGGGAGCTGTTTTTT. This chain uses TRBV29-1 with TRBJ2-2; D not certain. Trimming pared 1 base from V and 3 bases from J, leaving 6 bases between. The CDR3 length is 13 residues. Germline CDR1 is SQVTM and CDR2 is ANQGSEA.

The V call is TRBV12-3 or TRBV12-4, the J call TRBJ2-1; no firm D call. Trimming pared 3 bases from V and 10 bases from J, leaving 13 bases between. This CDR3 spans 13 amino acids. The CDR3: CASSFTVLGEQFF. The CDR3 region has the DNA TGTGCCAGCAGTTTCACCGTTTTGGGAGAGCAGTTCTTC.

The chain recombines TRBV15 with TRBJ1-2; D gene uncertain. Germline CDR1 and CDR2: LNHNV and YYDKDF (reference sequence). The CDR3 has 15 amino acids. V was trimmed by 3 bases and J by 5 bases, leaving 16 bases between them. CDR3 protein: CATSSRSQELYGYTF. DNA of the CDR3: TGTGCCACCAGCAGCAGATCGCAGGAACTATATGGCTACACCTTC.

This chain uses TRBV9 with TRBJ1-5; D may be TRBD1 (5 bases). V was shortened by 4 bases and J by 1 base, with 12 bases between the two germline ends. This CDR3 contains 15 residues. Germline V gives CDR1 SGDLS, CDR2 YYNGEE. The CDR3: CASSPRGVSNQPQHF. The CDR3 region has the DNA TGTGCCAGCAGCCCGCGGGGGGTGAGCAATCAGCCCCAGCATTTT.

CDR3 loop: CASSLGDSRGAFF. The CDR3 region has the DNA TGTGCCAGCAGCTTAGGGGACAGCCGAGGTGCTTTCTTT. The chain employs TRBV7-9 and TRBJ1-1, with 7 bases identical to TRBD1. The CDR3 runs 13 residues. Looked up from germline, CDR1 is SEHNR and CDR2 is FQNEAQ (reference sequence). Losses at the gene ends were 1 base for V and 11 bases for J; bases not matched to a gene: 7.

This clonotype showed up many times. The chain uses TRBV6-4 and TRBJ1-5; D is uncertain. The CDR3 loop spans 14 amino acids. The germline gives CDR1 MRHNA, CDR2 SNTAGT. Trimming pared 0 bases from V and 7 bases from J, leaving 10 bases between. The CDR3 sequence: CASSDSAGGQPQHF. CDR3 DNA: TGTGCCAGCAGTGACTCAGCAGGAGGACAGCCCCAGCATTTT.

Comment on this clonotype: One end of the junction fails to match germline, which may point to a read error. V is TRBV5-1 and J is TRBJ2-1; weak D call: TRBD2 (6 bases). Germline V gene data show CDR1 as SGHRS and CDR2 as YFSETQ. The CDR3 sequence is 16 residues long. The CDR3 reads CANSQPSRGAYNEQFF. In DNA, the CDR3 is TGCGCCAACAGCCAACCCTCCCGCGGGGCCTACAATGAGCAGTTCTTC.

The table lists this clonotype with many counts. The chain links TRBV6-2 or TRBV6-3 to TRBJ2-1; D might be TRBD1 (6 bases). CDR3 size: 13 residues. CDR1 and CDR2 from the germline V gene are MNHEY and SVGEGT. The V gene lost 7 bases and the J gene lost 9 bases, with 16 bases spanning the gap. CDR3: CASNQYSGAEQFF. The CDR3 bases are TGTGCCAGCAACCAATATTCAGGGGCTGAGCAGTTCTTC.

The sample holds a few counts of this clonotype. V is TRBV2 and J is TRBJ2-3, with D unresolved. V lost 0 bases, J lost 4 bases, and 11 bases lay in between. The CDR3 spans 15 residues. Germline V lookup: CDR1 SNHLY, CDR2 FYNNEI. CDR3 residues: CASSEARARPDTQYF. DNA for the CDR3: TGTGCCAGCAGTGAAGCCAGAGCTAGACCAGATACGCAGTATTTT. Supplemented by reference TRBV2 and TRBJ2-3, the full variable domain reads EPEVTQTPSHQVTQMGQEVILRCVPISNHLYFYWYRQILGQKVEFLVSFYNNEISEKSEIFDDQFSVERPDGSNFTLKIRSTKLEDSAMYFCASSEARARPDTQYFGPGTRLTVL.

The rearrangement links TRBV6-5 to TRBJ2-3, with D perhaps being TRBD1 or TRBD2 (5 bases each). This CDR3 comprises 15 residues. The V end was cut by 2 bases, the J end by 1 base, with 10 bases between. In germline, CDR1 is MNHEY, CDR2 SVGAGI. The CDR3 loop reads CASSYTGTGTDTQYF. In DNA form, the CDR3 reads TGTGCCAGCAGTTACACCGGGACGGGCACAGATACGCAGTATTTT.

This clonotype occurred many times. V usage is TRBV7-9 and J usage is TRBJ2-2; TRBD1 might be the D (6 bases). V gave up 9 bases and J gave up 6 bases, with 11 bases separating them. This CDR3 has 12 amino acids. Germline V gene lookup returns CDR1 SEHNR and CDR2 FQNEAQ (reference sequence). The CDR3: CAREQGSGELFF. CDR3 nucleotide sequence: TGTGCCAGAGAACAGGGATCCGGGGAGCTGTTTTTT.

This clonotype came up a few times. V and J are TRBV29-1 and TRBJ2-1; D might be TRBD1 (6 bases). V shed 7 bases and J shed 2 bases, with 9 bases lying between them. The CDR3 contains 12 residues. The germline gives CDR1 SQVTM, CDR2 ANQGSEA. The CDR3 nucleotides read TGCAGCGAAGGGGACACCTACAATGAGCAGTTCTTC. Protein product: CSEGDTYNEQFF.